This T cell receptor (beta chain) appears in the sequencing data of a study of post-analysis software for immune sequencing data. Study conclusions and caveats: Four or five TRBV segments (TRBV5-6, TRBV5-1 and TRBV20-1 among them) occurred more frequently in patients than in controls. Pronounced co-clustering by F measure was evident among identically batched samples. People with multiple sclerosis had a significantly lower normalized Chao1 diversity than controls did.

There are a few counts of this clonotype. Its antigen remains unknown. The germline gives CDR1 SQVTM, CDR2 ANQGSEA. Trimming stripped 6 bases from V and 5 bases from J, with 7 bases between. CDR3 length: 10 residues. Included in the TCR beta cDNA libraries were unique molecular identifiers. Once about 0.85 to 11 million T cells were used, roughly 0.5 million cDNA molecules resulted. TCRdb analysed the PCR reads with MiXCR anew, one entry per CDR3 protein. The data contain about 430,000 distinct CDR3 sequences, approximately 42% of them singletons. The sequenced sample was blood. This TCR came from a girl aged 2 to 9 with multiple sclerosis. The chain uses TRBV29-1 and TRBJ1-1; D not resolved. The CDR3 loop reads CSVDGTEAFF. The CDR3 coding sequence is TGCAGCGTGGACGGGACTGAAGCTTTCTTT.